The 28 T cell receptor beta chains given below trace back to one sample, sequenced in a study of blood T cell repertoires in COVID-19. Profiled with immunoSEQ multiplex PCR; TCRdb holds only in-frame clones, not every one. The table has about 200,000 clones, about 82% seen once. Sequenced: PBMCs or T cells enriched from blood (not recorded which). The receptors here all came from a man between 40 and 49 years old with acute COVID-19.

CDR3 nucleotides: TGCGCCAGCAGCCGCGACAGGGAAAGAGCAGATACGCAGTATTTT. Encoded protein: CASSRDRERADTQYF. This chain uses TRBV5-1 with TRBJ2-3, with 7 bases aligning to TRBD1. This CDR3 comprises 15 residues. CDR1 and CDR2 (germline): SGHRS, YFSETQ. After removal of 4 bases from V and 4 bases from J, the junction contained 9 bases not matched to a gene. Variable domain in full (rest from reference TRBV5-1 and TRBJ2-3): KAGVTQTPRYLIKTRGQQVTLSCSPISGHRSVSWYQQTPGQGLQFLFEYFSETQRNKGNFPGRFSGRQFSNSRSEMNVSTLELGDSALYLCASSRDRERADTQYFGPGTRLTVL.

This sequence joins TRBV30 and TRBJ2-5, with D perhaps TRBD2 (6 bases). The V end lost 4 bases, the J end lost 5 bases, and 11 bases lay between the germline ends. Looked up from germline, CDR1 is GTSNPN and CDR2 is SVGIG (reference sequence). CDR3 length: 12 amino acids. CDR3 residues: CAWKVAGETQYF. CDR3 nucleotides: TGTGCCTGGAAAGTCGCGGGGGAGACCCAGTACTTC.

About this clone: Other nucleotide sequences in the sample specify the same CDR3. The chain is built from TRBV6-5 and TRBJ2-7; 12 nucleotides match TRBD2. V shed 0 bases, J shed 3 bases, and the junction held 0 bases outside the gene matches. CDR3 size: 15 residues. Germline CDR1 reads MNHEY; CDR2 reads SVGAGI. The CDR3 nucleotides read TGTGCCAGCAGTTACTCGGGACTAGCGGGCTACGAGCAGTACTTC. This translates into CASSYSGLAGYEQYF.

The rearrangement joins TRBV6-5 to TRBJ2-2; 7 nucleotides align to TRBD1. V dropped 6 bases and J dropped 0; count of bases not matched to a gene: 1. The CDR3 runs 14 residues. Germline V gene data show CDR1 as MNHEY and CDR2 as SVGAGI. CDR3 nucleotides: TGTGCCAGCAGAGGGACAGCGAACACCGGGGAGCTGTTTTTT. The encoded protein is CASRGTANTGELFF.

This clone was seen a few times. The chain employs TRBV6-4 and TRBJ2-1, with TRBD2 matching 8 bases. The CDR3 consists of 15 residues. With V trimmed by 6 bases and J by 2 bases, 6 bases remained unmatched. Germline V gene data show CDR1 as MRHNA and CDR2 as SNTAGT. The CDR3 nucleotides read TGTGCCAGCAGCCCTGCGGGAGGTACCTACAATGAGCAGTTCTTC. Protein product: CASSPAGGTYNEQFF.

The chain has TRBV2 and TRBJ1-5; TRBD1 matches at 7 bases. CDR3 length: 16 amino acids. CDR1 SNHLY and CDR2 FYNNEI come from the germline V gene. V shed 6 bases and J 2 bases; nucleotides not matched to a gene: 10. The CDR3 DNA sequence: TGTGCCAGCAGACAGGGGAGAAGGGGGGGCAATCAGCCCCAGCATTTT. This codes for CASRQGRRGGNQPQHF.

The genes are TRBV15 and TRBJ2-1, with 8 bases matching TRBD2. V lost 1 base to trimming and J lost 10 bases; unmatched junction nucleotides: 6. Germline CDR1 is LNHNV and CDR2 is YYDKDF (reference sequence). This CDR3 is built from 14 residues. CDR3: CATSRAGVAGEQFF. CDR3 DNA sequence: TGTGCCACCAGCAGAGCTGGGGTAGCGGGGGAGCAGTTCTTC.

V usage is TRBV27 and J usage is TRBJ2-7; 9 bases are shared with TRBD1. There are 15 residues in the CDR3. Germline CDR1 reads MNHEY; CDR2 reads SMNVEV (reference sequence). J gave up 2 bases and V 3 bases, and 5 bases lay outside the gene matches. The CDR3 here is CASSFLGQGTYEQYF. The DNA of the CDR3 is TGTGCCAGCAGTTTTTTGGGACAGGGAACCTACGAGCAGTACTTC.

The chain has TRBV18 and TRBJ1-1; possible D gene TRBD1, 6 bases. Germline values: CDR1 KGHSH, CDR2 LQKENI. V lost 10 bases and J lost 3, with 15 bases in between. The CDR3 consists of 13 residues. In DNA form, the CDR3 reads TGTGCCACCCAACAGGGTATGGACACTGAAGCTTTCTTT. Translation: CATQQGMDTEAFF.

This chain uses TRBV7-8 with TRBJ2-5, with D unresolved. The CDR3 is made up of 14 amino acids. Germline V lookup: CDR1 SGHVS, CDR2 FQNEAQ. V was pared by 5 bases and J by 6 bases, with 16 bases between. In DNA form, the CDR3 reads TGTGCCAGCAGCATAGGGCAGTTTCGAAAGACCCAGTACTTC. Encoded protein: CASSIGQFRKTQYF.

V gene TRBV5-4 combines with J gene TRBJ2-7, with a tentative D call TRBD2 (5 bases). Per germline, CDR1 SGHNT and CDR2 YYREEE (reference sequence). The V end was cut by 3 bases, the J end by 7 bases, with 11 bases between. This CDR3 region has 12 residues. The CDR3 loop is CASSSKREEQYF. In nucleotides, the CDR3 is TGTGCCAGCAGCTCGAAGAGGGAAGAGCAGTACTTC.

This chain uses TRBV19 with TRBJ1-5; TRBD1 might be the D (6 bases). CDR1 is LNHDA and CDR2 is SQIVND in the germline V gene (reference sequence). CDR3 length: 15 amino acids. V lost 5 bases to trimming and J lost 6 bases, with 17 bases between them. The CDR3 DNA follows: TGTGCCAGTAGTCAACCCAGGGGAGCCGGTCAGCCCCAGCATTTT. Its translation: CASSQPRGAGQPQHF.

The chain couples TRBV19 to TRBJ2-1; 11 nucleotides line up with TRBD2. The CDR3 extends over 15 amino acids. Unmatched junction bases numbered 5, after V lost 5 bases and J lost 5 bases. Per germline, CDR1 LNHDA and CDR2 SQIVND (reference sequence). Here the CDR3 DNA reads TGTGCCAGTAGTCTATTAGCGGGAGGGGACAATGAGCAGTTCTTC. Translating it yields CASSLLAGGDNEQFF. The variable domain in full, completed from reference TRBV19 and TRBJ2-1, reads DGGITQSPKYLFRKEGQNVTLSCEQNLNHDAMYWYRQDPGQGLRLIYYSQIVNDFQKGDIAEGYSVSREKKESFPLTVTSAQKNPTAFYLCASSLLAGGDNEQFFGPGTRLTVL.

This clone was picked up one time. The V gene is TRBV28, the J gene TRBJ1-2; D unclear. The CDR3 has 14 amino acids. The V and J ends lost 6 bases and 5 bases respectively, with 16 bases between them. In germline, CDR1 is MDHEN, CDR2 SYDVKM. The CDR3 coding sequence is TGTGCCAGCAGCCGATTCAATCCGGGTTATGGCTACACCTTC. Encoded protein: CASSRFNPGYGYTF.

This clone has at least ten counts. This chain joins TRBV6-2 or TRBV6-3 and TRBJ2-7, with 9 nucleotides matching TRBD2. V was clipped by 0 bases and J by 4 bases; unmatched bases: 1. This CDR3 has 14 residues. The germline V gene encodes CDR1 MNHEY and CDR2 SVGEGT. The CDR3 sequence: CASSYSSGSYEQYF. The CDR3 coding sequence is TGTGCCAGCAGTTACTCTAGCGGGAGTTACGAGCAGTACTTC.

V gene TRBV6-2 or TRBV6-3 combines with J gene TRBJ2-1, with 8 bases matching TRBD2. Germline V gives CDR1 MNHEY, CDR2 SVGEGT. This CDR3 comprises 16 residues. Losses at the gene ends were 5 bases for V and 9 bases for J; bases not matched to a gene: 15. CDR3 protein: CASSPHTSGRAVEQFF. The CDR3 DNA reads TGTGCCAGCAGTCCCCACACTAGCGGCCGTGCGGTTGAGCAGTTCTTC.

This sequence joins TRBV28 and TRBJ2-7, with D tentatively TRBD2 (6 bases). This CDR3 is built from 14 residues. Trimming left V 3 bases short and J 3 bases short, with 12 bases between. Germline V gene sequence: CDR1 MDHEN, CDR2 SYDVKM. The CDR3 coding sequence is TGTGCCAGCAGTTTTGGGGGAGGTCTCTACGAGCAGTACTTC. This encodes CASSFGGGLYEQYF.

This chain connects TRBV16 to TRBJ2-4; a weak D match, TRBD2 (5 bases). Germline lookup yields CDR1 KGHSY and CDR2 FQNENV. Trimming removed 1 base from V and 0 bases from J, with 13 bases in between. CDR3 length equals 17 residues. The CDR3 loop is CASSQWGSDIAKNIQYF. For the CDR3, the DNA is TGTGCCAGCAGCCAATGGGGTAGCGATATAGCCAAAAACATTCAGTACTTC.

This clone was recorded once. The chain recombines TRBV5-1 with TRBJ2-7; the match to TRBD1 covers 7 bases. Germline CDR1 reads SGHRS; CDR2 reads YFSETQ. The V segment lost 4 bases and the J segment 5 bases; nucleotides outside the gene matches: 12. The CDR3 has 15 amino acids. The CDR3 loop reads CASSPQPGGVHEQYF. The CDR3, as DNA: TGCGCCAGCAGCCCCCAGCCAGGGGGAGTACACGAGCAGTACTTC.

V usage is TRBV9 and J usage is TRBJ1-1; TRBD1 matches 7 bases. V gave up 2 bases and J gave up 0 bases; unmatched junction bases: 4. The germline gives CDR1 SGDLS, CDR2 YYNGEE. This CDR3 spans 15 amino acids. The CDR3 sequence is CASSVQGGMNTEAFF. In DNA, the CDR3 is TGTGCCAGCAGCGTCCAGGGGGGCATGAACACTGAAGCTTTCTTT.

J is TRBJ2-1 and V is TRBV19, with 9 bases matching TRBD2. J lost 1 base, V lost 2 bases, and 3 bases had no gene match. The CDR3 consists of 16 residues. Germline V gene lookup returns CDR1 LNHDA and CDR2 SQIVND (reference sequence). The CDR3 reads CASSITLAGSYNEQFF. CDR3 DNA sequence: TGTGCCAGTAGTATAACCCTAGCGGGGTCCTACAATGAGCAGTTCTTC.

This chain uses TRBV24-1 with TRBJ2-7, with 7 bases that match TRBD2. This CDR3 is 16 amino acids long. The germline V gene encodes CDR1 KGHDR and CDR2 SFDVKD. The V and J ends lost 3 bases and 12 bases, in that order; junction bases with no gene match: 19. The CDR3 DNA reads TGTGCCACCAGTGATCCCCCGGACGGGAGGTGGTTCGTTTGGTACTTC. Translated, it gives CATSDPPDGRWFVWYF.

The CDR3 nucleotides are TGCGCCAGCTCATCGGGACAGGGTCGGGCTCAGCCCCAGCATTTT. Translating gives CASSSGQGRAQPQHF. The chain employs TRBV10-2 and TRBJ1-5; 9 bases fit TRBD1. From germline, CDR1 is WSHSY and CDR2 SAAADI. The CDR3 totals 15 residues. With V trimmed by 8 bases and J by 6 bases, 11 bases remained unmatched.

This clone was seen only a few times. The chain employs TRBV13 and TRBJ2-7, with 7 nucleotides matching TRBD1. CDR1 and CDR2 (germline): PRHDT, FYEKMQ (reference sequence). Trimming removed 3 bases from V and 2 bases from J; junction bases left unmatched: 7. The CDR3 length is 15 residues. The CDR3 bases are TGTGCCAGCAGCTTGGGGACAGTGAGGACCTACGAGCAGTACTTC. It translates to CASSLGTVRTYEQYF.

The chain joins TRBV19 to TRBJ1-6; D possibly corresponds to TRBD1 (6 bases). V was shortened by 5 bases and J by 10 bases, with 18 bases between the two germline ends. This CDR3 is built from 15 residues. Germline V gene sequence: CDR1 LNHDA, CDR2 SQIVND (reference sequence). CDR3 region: CASSSETGVRSPLHF. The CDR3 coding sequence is TGTGCCAGTAGTTCGGAGACAGGAGTAAGGTCACCCCTCCACTTT. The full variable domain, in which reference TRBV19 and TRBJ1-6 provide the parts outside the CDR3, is DGGITQSPKYLFRKEGQNVTLSCEQNLNHDAMYWYRQDPGQGLRLIYYSQIVNDFQKGDIAEGYSVSREKKESFPLTVTSAQKNPTAFYLCASSSETGVRSPLHFGNGTRLTVT.

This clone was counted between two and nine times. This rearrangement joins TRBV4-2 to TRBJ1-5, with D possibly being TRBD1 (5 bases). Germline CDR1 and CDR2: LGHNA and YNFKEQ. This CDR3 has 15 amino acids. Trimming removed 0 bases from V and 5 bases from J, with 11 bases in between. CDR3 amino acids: CASSQDQGYDQPQHF. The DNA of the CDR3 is TGTGCCAGCAGCCAAGATCAGGGCTACGATCAGCCCCAGCATTTT.

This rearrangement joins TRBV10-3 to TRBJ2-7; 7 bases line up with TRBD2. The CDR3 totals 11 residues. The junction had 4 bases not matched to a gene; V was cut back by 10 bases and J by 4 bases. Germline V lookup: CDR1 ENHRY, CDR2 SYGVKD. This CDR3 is CASGRGYEQYF. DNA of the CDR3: TGTGCCAGCGGGCGGGGGTACGAGCAGTACTTC.

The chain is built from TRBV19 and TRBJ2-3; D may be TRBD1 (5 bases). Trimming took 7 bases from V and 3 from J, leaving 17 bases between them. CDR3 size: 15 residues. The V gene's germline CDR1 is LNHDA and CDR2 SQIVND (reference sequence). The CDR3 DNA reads TGTGCCAGTACCTCTTTCGACAGCTCAACAGATACGCAGTATTTT. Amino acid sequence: CASTSFDSSTDTQYF.